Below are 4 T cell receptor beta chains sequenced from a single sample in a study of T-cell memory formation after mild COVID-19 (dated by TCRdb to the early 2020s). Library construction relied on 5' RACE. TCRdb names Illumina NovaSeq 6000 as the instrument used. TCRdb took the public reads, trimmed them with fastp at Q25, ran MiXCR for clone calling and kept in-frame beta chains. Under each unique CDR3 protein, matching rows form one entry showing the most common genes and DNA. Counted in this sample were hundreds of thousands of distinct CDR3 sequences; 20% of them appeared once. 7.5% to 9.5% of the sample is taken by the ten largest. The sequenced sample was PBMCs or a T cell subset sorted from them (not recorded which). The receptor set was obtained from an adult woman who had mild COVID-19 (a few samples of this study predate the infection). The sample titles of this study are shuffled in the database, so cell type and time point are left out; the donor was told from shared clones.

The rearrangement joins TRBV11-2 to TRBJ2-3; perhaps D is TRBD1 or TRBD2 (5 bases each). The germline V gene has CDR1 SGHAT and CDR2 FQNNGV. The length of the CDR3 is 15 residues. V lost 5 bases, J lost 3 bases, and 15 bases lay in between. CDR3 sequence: CASSPSSAGTDTQYF. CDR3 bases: TGTGCCAGCAGCCCCAGTAGCGCAGGGACAGATACGCAGTATTTT.

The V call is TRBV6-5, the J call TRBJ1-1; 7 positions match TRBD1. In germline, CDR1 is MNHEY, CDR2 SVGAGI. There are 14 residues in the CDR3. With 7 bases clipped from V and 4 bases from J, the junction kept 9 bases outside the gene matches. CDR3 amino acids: CASMLGRGATEAFF. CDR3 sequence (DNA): TGTGCCAGCATGCTAGGCAGGGGGGCCACTGAAGCTTTCTTT.

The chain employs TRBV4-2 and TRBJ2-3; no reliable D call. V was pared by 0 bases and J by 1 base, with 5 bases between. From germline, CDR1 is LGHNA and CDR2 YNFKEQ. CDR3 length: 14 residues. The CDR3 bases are TGTGCCAGCAGCCAAGAGGACCGCACAGATACGCAGTATTTT. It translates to CASSQEDRTDTQYF.

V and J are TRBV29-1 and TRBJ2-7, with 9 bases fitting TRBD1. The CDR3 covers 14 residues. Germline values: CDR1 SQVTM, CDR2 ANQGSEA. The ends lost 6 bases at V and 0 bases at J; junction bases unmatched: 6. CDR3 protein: CSVAGTGSSYEQYF. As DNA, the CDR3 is TGCAGCGTGGCCGGGACAGGGAGCTCCTACGAGCAGTACTTC.